This T cell receptor (beta chain) derives from a study of blood T cell repertoires in COVID-19. In the study overall: Collection of acute and convalescent COVID-19 samples took place in the United States, Italy and Spain. Sources were T cells, B-cell-depleted T cells, or PBMCs; the material itself was cDNA or gDNA.

In the study's own analysis: Estimation of nucleated cell counts was performed using reference gene primer amplification. Sequenced by immunoSEQ multiplex PCR; TCRdb stores in-frame clones only, minus some. D and trimming were read from the DNA, whereas the V and J calls and clone size are those reported in that table. The sample has tens of thousands of clones, around 80% seen once. Per the germline V gene, CDR1 is KGHDR and CDR2 is SFDVKD. Trimming removed 2 bases from V and 4 bases from J; junction bases left unmatched: 4. This CDR3 is 15 amino acids long. V and J are TRBV24-1 and TRBJ2-7; 10 nucleotides line up with TRBD2. The sample comprised peripheral blood. The receptor was isolated from a woman aged 80 or over with acute or convalescent COVID-19. The CDR3 spells CATSDSVSGGYEQYF. CDR3 DNA sequence: TGTGCCACCAGTGATTCGGTTAGCGGGGGGTACGAGCAGTACTTC.